These T cell receptor beta chains were read from a single sample in a study of spatial heterogeneity in lung cancer. Using its own MiXCR run on the 5' RACE reads, TCRdb lists one record per CDR3 protein. The table records about 92,000 distinct CDR3 sequences, approximately 12% of them present only once. The starting material was PBMCs, obtained at surgery. These TCRs come from a male donor with early-stage non-small cell lung cancer. CDR3s include the opening cysteine and the closing phenylalanine or tryptophan. A D gene is named only where the DNA matches it firmly. Clone size is stated in some rows and not others, as once, few, many or a class when expanded.

size	V	J	D	DNA	CDR3
.	TRBV7-2	TRBJ2-5	.	TGTGCCAGCAGCTCCCGAATAGCCAAAACCGGAGAGACCCAGTACTTC	CASSSRIAKTGETQYF
few	TRBV20-1	TRBJ1-3	.	TGCAGTGCTGCCAGAGAAGGGGTCGTAAGGGGAAACACCATATATTTT	CSAAREGVVRGNTIYF
.	TRBV7-8	TRBJ1-3	TRBD1	TGTGCCAGCAGCTTAGTCGGGACAGGGACTGGAAACACCATATATTTT	CASSLVGTGTGNTIYF
.	TRBV4-3	TRBJ2-1	TRBD1	TGCGCCAGCAGCCCGTGGACAGGTCGCTCCTACAATGAGCAGTTCTTC	CASSPWTGRSYNEQFF
few	TRBV20-1	TRBJ1-1	.	TGCAGTGCTAGAGTTCTCACGTTCATGAACACTGAAGCTTTCTTT	CSARVLTFMNTEAFF
few	TRBV19	TRBJ1-5	.	TGTGCCAGTAGTATAGGTTTTTCGGGTGTTAGCAATCAGCCCCAGCATTTT	CASSIGFSGVSNQPQHF
few	TRBV27	TRBJ1-1	.	TGTGCCAGCAGTCCCCGATTAGGGGCTGAAGCTTTCTTT	CASSPRLGAEAFF
few	TRBV5-1	TRBJ2-5	TRBD2	TGCGCCAGCAGCCCGGGACTAGCGGGATGGGAGACCCAGTACTTC	CASSPGLAGWETQYF
.	TRBV29-1	TRBJ2-2	TRBD2	TGCAGCGTTTCCCCTAGGCGGGAGCGAACCGGGGAGCTGTTTTTT	CSVSPRRERTGELFF
few	TRBV6-1	TRBJ1-5	.	TGTGCCAGCACCCCAGGGGAGTATAGCAATCAGCCCCAGCATTTT	CASTPGEYSNQPQHF
.	TRBV7-2	TRBJ2-2	TRBD2	TGTGCCAGCAGCTCAGTAGCGGGAGCCGGGGAGCTGTTTTTT	CASSSVAGAGELFF
.	TRBV24-1	TRBJ2-7	TRBD1	TGTGCCACCAGTGGGGACAGGGGGAGCGAGCAGTACTTC	CATSGDRGSEQYF
many	TRBV23-1	TRBJ2-3	.	TGCGCCGATAATACAGATACGCAGTATTTT	CADNTDTQYF
.	TRBV30	TRBJ2-1	.	TGTGCCTGGAACACCCAGGGCGGTGAGCAGTTCTTC	CAWNTQGGEQFF
few	TRBV29-1	TRBJ1-1	.	TGCAGCGTTTCGGATCCGGGAGGCACTGAAGCTTTCTTT	CSVSDPGGTEAFF
.	TRBV4-3	TRBJ2-3	TRBD2	TGCGCCAGCAGCCAAGATAGCGGGCCGACAGATACGCAGTATTTT	CASSQDSGPTDTQYF
few	TRBV5-1	TRBJ2-3	.	TGCGCCAGCAGCTTGAGTGGGGGAGGAGATACGCAGTATTTT	CASSLSGGGDTQYF
.	TRBV4-1	TRBJ2-7	.	TGCGCCAGCAGCCAAGATTTGGCGGCAGCGCTAACCTACGAGCAGTACTTC	CASSQDLAAALTYEQYF
.	TRBV23-1	TRBJ2-3	TRBD2	TGCGCCAGCAGTCAATCGGGAGGCGGGAGCCGCACAGATACGCAGTATTTT	CASSQSGGGSRTDTQYF
many	TRBV6-2/TRBV6-3	TRBJ2-5	.	TGTGCCAGCAGTTTAGTGTCTTATCAAGAGACCCAGTACTTC	CASSLVSYQETQYF
few	TRBV4-3	TRBJ1-2	TRBD1	TGCGCCAGCAGCCATGATAGTCCCGGGACAGGGAGAGGGAACTATGGCTACACCTTC	CASSHDSPGTGRGNYGYTF
.	TRBV28	TRBJ2-2	.	TGTGCCAGCAGTTTACGGCACAGGGCCACCGGGGAGCTGTTTTTT	CASSLRHRATGELFF
.	TRBV7-2	TRBJ1-5	.	TGTGCCAGCAGCAACGCGGGGTCTCGGATAAACAATCAGCCCCAGCATTTT	CASSNAGSRINNQPQHF
many	TRBV5-1	TRBJ2-5	.	TGCGCCAGCAGCACCCCCCAGGGTCGAGAGACCCAGTACTTC	CASSTPQGRETQYF
.	TRBV20-1	TRBJ2-7	.	TGCAGTGCTTCGGACAGTTTATCCGAGCAGTACTTC	CSASDSLSEQYF
few	TRBV11-3	TRBJ2-5	.	TGTGCCAGCAGCTTACTAGCGACAGGGGAGACCCAGTACTTC	CASSLLATGETQYF
once	TRBV6-5	TRBJ1-6	.	TGTGCCAGCAGTTACATCAGAACCCTCTCCTATAATTCACCCCTCCACTTT	CASSYIRTLSYNSPLHF
few	TRBV20-1	TRBJ2-7	TRBD1	TGCAGTGCTATGGACAGGGCCCACGAGCAGTACTTC	CSAMDRAHEQYF
.	TRBV6-2/TRBV6-3	TRBJ2-1	TRBD2	TGTGCCAGCCATTGGACTAGCGCCCACAATGAGCAGTTCTTC	CASHWTSAHNEQFF
few	TRBV11-2	TRBJ1-1	TRBD1	TGTGCCAGCGACAGGGAGAACACTGAAGCTTTCTTT	CASDRENTEAFF
.	TRBV6-1	TRBJ1-2	TRBD1	TGTGCCAGCAGCGTTGACAGGGTGGATGGCTACACCTTC	CASSVDRVDGYTF
many	TRBV27	TRBJ2-5	TRBD1	TGTGCCAGCAGTCCCAGACAGGGGCAAGAGACCCAGTACTTC	CASSPRQGQETQYF
many	TRBV4-3	TRBJ2-3	TRBD2	TGCGCCAGCAGCCAAGAACTAGCGCGGAGCACAGATACGCAGTATTTT	CASSQELARSTDTQYF
.	TRBV4-2	TRBJ2-2	TRBD2	TGTGCCAGCACCTACCTCAAACGTAGCGGGACGGCCGGGGAGCTGTTTTTT	CASTYLKRSGTAGELFF
.	TRBV12-3/TRBV12-4	TRBJ2-7	TRBD1	TGTGCCAGCAGTTTGACAGGGGACGAGCAGTACTTC	CASSLTGDEQYF
.	TRBV19	TRBJ2-5	TRBD1	TGTGCCAGTAGTATGGACAGGGAGGAGGAGACCCAGTACTTC	CASSMDREEETQYF
many	TRBV10-3	TRBJ2-5	.	TGTGCCACCAAGCGGCAGGGACAAGAGACCCAGTACTTC	CATKRQGQETQYF
few	TRBV20-1	TRBJ2-7	.	TGCAGTGCCCATATCCCTGGGCAGGGCGGCGAGCAGTACTTC	CSAHIPGQGGEQYF
few	TRBV20-1	TRBJ2-7	TRBD1	TGCAGTGCTAGCCCGGGACAGTCTTACGAGCAGTACTTC	CSASPGQSYEQYF
few	TRBV20-1	TRBJ1-1	.	TGCAGTGCTAGAGTTTCAGTTAAAGGGGAAGCTTTCTTT	CSARVSVKGEAFF
few	TRBV10-3	TRBJ2-3	.	TGTGCCATCAGTGGACAGACCTCAGATACGCAGTATTTT	CAISGQTSDTQYF
.	TRBV19	TRBJ1-2	.	TGTGCCAGTAGCCCTAGTTCCGGGCGCAACTATGCCTACACCTTC	CASSPSSGRNYAYTF
.	TRBV30	TRBJ1-2	.	TGTGCCTGGAGTGTGGGAGTAAAGGGAATCACCTTC	CAWSVGVKGITF
few	TRBV20-1	TRBJ2-3	TRBD2	TGCAGTGCTAGGGGACTAGCGGGGCCAGATACGCAGTATTTT	CSARGLAGPDTQYF
.	TRBV6-5	TRBJ2-5	TRBD1	TGTGCCAGCAGTTACTCGAGACAGGGGGCGCGGGAGACCCAGTACTTC	CASSYSRQGARETQYF
many	TRBV7-6	TRBJ2-5	.	TGTGCCAGCAGCTGGGGGAACGAAGAGACCCAGTACTTC	CASSWGNEETQYF
.	TRBV28	TRBJ2-1	.	TGTGCCAGCAGTTTACCAGGGGCGGAGCCCCGTAGCTCCTACAATGAGCAGTTCTTC	CASSLPGAEPRSSYNEQFF
few	TRBV12-3/TRBV12-4	TRBJ2-5	.	TGTGCCAGCAGTTTCTGGGGACCTCAAGAGACCCAGTACTTC	CASSFWGPQETQYF
few	TRBV7-2	TRBJ2-3	TRBD2	TGTGCCAGCAGAACGGGCCTAGCGGCAGATACGCAGTATTTT	CASRTGLAADTQYF
many	TRBV6-2/TRBV6-3	TRBJ2-7	TRBD2	TGTGCCAGCAGTTACGGGACTAGCGGGAGCGACGAGCAGTACTTC	CASSYGTSGSDEQYF
few	TRBV7-2	TRBJ2-4	TRBD2	TGTGCCAGCAGCCGCATAGCGGGGGCAAACATTCAGTACTTC	CASSRIAGANIQYF
few	TRBV7-2	TRBJ1-4	.	TGTGCCAGCAGCGCTTCGAGGGCAACTAATGAAAAACTGTTTTTT	CASSASRATNEKLFF
many	TRBV7-6	TRBJ2-2	TRBD1	TGTGCCAGCAGCTCGAGCCCGGGACAGGGTCACACCGGGGAGCTGTTTTTT	CASSSSPGQGHTGELFF
many	TRBV7-9	TRBJ2-5	TRBD1	TGTGCCAGCAGCTTAGTGGGGACAGGGGGCGCGAAGACCCAGTACTTC	CASSLVGTGGAKTQYF
.	TRBV10-2	TRBJ2-1	TRBD2	TGCGCCACCGGGACTAGCGGGGCCCCAGGAACCTACAATGAGCAGTTCTTC	CATGTSGAPGTYNEQFF
.	TRBV12-3/TRBV12-4	TRBJ1-5	.	TGTGCCAGCACCCTGGGGAGCCATCAGCCCCAGCATTTT	CASTLGSHQPQHF
.	TRBV9	TRBJ2-3	.	TGTGCCAGCAGCGTAAGAGGGACGACGCAGTATTTT	CASSVRGTTQYF